Listed below are T cell receptor beta chains from one sample, sequenced in a study of cytomegalovirus exposure and HLA in healthy donors. Here immunoSEQ multiplex PCR was the method, and the copy in TCRdb shows in-frame clones only, minus some. The table records hundreds of thousands of clones, around 80% of them present only once. Material: PBMCs. The receptors come from a woman in her sixties in good health and CMV-seropositive. Both conserved end residues are part of each CDR3. D genes are given only for firm matches. For some rows the clone size is stated as once, few or many, or as a class when expanded; others skip it.

>TRBV6-5|TRBD1|few|TRBJ1-6
TGTGCCAGCAGCCGGACAGGGGTAAATTCACCCCTCCACTTT
CASSRTGVNSPLHF
>TRBV5-6|TRBD1|-|TRBJ2-4
TGTGCCAGCAGCTGGAACAGGGGGGACATTCAGTACTTC
CASSWNRGDIQYF
>TRBV30|-|-|TRBJ1-2
TGTGCCTGGAGTGGATTAGGACTGCTTTCCTATGGCTACACCTTC
CAWSGLGLLSYGYTF
>TRBV29-1|TRBD1|-|TRBJ1-2
TGCAGCTCATCAGGGGGCCCCAACTATGGCTACACCTTC
CSSSGGPNYGYTF
>TRBV18|TRBD2|-|TRBJ2-2
TGTGCCAGCTCACCGAGCCTAGCGGGAGGCGGGGAAGCCGGGGAGCTGTTTTTT
CASSPSLAGGGEAGELFF
>TRBV7-8|-|-|TRBJ1-1
TGTGCCAGCAGCCTGTACAGAAACACTGAAGCTTTCTTT
CASSLYRNTEAFF
>TRBV19|TRBD2|-|TRBJ2-5
TGTGCCAGTAGGCTAGCGGGGGGGAGGCAAGAGACCCAGTACTTC
CASRLAGGRQETQYF
>TRBV19|TRBD2|few|TRBJ2-7
TGTGCCAGTACCCGGACTAGCGGGAGCTCCTACGAGCAGTACTTC
CASTRTSGSSYEQYF
>TRBV2|TRBD1|-|TRBJ1-5
TGTGCCAGCAGCTCCGACAGGGGACGTCAGCCCCAGCATTTT
CASSSDRGRQPQHF
>TRBV4-1|-|few|TRBJ1-1
TGCGCCAGCAGCACGGGGACAGAAGCTTTCTTT
CASSTGTEAFF
>TRBV11-2|TRBD2|-|TRBJ2-7
TGTGCCAGCAATCTAGCGGGCTCCTACGAGCAGTACTTC
CASNLAGSYEQYF
>TRBV5-1|TRBD1|-|TRBJ2-1
TGCGCCAGCAGCCCAAACAGGGGTTACGCAACCTGGGGTGAGCAGTTCTTC
CASSPNRGYATWGEQFF
>TRBV6-4|TRBD1|few|TRBJ2-3
TGTGCCAGCAGCCCGGGGTACAGGGGGCTAGGAGATACGCAGTATTTT
CASSPGYRGLGDTQYF
>TRBV10-2|TRBD2|-|TRBJ2-7
TGCGCCAGCAGCCCGGGGGGGGGCCACTCCTACGAGCAGTACTTC
CASSPGGGHSYEQYF
>TRBV7-9|-|few|TRBJ2-1
TGTGCCAGCAGCTTAGGGTCAGGGCCCAGCTCCTACAATGAGCAGTTCTTC
CASSLGSGPSSYNEQFF
>TRBV23-1|TRBD1|-|TRBJ1-3
TGCGCCAGCAGTCGGGTCCAAGGAGGAGTGACAGGGGGAAACACCATATATTTT
CASSRVQGGVTGGNTIYF
>TRBV11-2|TRBD2|-|TRBJ2-7
TGTGCCAGCAGCTTAGGACTAGCGGGGATCTACGAGCAGTACTTC
CASSLGLAGIYEQYF
>TRBV30|-|-|TRBJ2-7
TGTGCCTGGAGAGGAGCCTCCTACGAGCAGTACTTC
CAWRGASYEQYF
>TRBV6-5|TRBD2|-|TRBJ2-7
TGTGCCAGCAGTTACTCGGGTGGGACTAGCGGCTACGAGCAGTACTTC
CASSYSGGTSGYEQYF
>TRBV6-1|TRBD2|-|TRBJ2-7
TGTGCCAGCAGTACCCGGGGTAGCGGGGTTTACGAGCAGTACTTC
CASSTRGSGVYEQYF
>TRBV7-2|-|-|TRBJ1-3
TGTGCCAGCAGCTTAGCCCCAGGGCCTGGAAACACCATATATTTT
CASSLAPGPGNTIYF
>TRBV5-4|TRBD2|-|TRBJ2-3
TGTGCCAGCAGCTTGGACCTAGCGGGAGGCGATACGCAGTATTTT
CASSLDLAGGDTQYF
>TRBV30|-|-|TRBJ1-5
TGTGCCTTGAACGTGGGGCATAGCAATCAGCCCCAGCATTTT
CALNVGHSNQPQHF
>TRBV4-1|-|-|TRBJ2-2
TGCGCCAGCAGCCAAGATGCGCCTCCTAGCTCGGGCACCGGGGAGCTGTTTTTT
CASSQDAPPSSGTGELFF
>TRBV5-1|-|-|TRBJ2-7
TGCGCCAGCGGGGGAGGCGGTGCCTACGAGCAGTACTTC
CASGGGGAYEQYF
>TRBV12-5|-|-|TRBJ1-5
TGTGCTAGTGGTCAGGGGACCCAGCCCCAGCATTTT
CASGQGTQPQHF
>TRBV18|TRBD1|-|TRBJ1-2
TGTGCCAGCTCACCAAACTCCGGGACAGGGATCTCGTATGGCTACACCTTC
CASSPNSGTGISYGYTF
>TRBV5-1|TRBD2|-|TRBJ2-5
TGCGCCAGCGCGACTAGCGGGGGGAAGACCCAGTACTTC
CASATSGGKTQYF
>TRBV6-5|TRBD2|-|TRBJ2-3
TGTGCCAGCAGTTTTACTCCTAGCGGGGGCACAGATACGCAGTATTTT
CASSFTPSGGTDTQYF
>TRBV2|-|few|TRBJ1-4
TGTGCCAGCAGTGGGGGCAGGGGAAGTAATGAAAAACTGTTTTTT
CASSGGRGSNEKLFF
>TRBV6-1|-|-|TRBJ1-3
TGTGCCAGCAGTTTAAAGCGCGAGCCTGGAAACACCATATATTTT
CASSLKREPGNTIYF
>TRBV11-2|-|-|TRBJ2-1
TGTGCCAGCAGCTTAGGTGTTGCGGGGAATGAGCAGTTCTTC
CASSLGVAGNEQFF
>TRBV5-4|TRBD1|-|TRBJ1-1
TGTGCCAGCAGTGAGGGACAGGGAAGAACTGAAGCTTTCTTT
CASSEGQGRTEAFF
>TRBV5-1|-|-|TRBJ2-7
TGCGCCAGCAGCTTGGTTCACAATTCCTACGAGCAGTACTTC
CASSLVHNSYEQYF
>TRBV19|TRBD1|-|TRBJ2-1
TGTGCCAGTAGTCCCAGGGGGATCCGTGAGCAGTTCTTC
CASSPRGIREQFF
>TRBV28|-|once|TRBJ1-2
TGTGCCAGCAGGCAAATGTCCAGCTATGGCTACACCTTC
CASRQMSSYGYTF
>TRBV21-1|-|-|TRBJ2-3
TGTGCCAGCAGCAAACGCCGCGGCCGGGGAACAGATACGCAGTATTTT
CASSKRRGRGTDTQYF
>TRBV19|-|-|TRBJ2-5
TGTGCCAGTCCCAATCTGCCCGGGACTTTCCAAGAGACCCAGTACTTC
CASPNLPGTFQETQYF
>TRBV6-1|-|once|TRBJ2-7
TGTGCCAGCAGTTCTTCAGGGTTATACGAGCAGTACTTC
CASSSSGLYEQYF
>TRBV10-3|-|few|TRBJ2-7
TGTGCCATCAGTGTAGGGGGGGACCATTACGAGCAGTACTTC
CAISVGGDHYEQYF
>TRBV19|-|-|TRBJ1-2
TGTGCCAGTAGTCCCGATGGTGAGGTTAGTGGCTACACCTTC
CASSPDGEVSGYTF
>TRBV7-9|TRBD1|-|TRBJ2-1
TGTGCCAGCAGAACAGGGGAGTGGAGTTCAGATGAGCAGTTCTTC
CASRTGEWSSDEQFF
>TRBV19|-|-|TRBJ2-5
TGTGCCAGTAGTGCCAGGGTAGGCCAAGAGACCCAGTACTTC
CASSARVGQETQYF
>TRBV11-2|TRBD1|-|TRBJ1-5
TGTGCCAGCAGCTCACAGGGGGATCAGCCCCAGCATTTT
CASSSQGDQPQHF
>TRBV11-2|TRBD1|-|TRBJ2-1
TGTGCCAGCAGCCTTGGACAGGGGACCTACAATGAGCAGTTCTTC
CASSLGQGTYNEQFF
>TRBV7-9|TRBD1|few|TRBJ1-2
TGTGCCAGCAGCCTGGACAGGGCGCCCCGTCAGGGCTACACCTTC
CASSLDRAPRQGYTF
>TRBV4-2|-|-|TRBJ2-5
TGTGCCAGCAGCCAAGACCTGAGGGGGCAAGAGACCCAGTACTTC
CASSQDLRGQETQYF
>TRBV4-3|-|few|TRBJ2-3
TGCGCCAGCAGCCAAGAGGAAACAGTCCTGAATACGCAGTATTTT
CASSQEETVLNTQYF
>TRBV15|TRBD2|-|TRBJ2-1
TGTGCCACCAGCACCACGGGGGGGGGCTACAATGAGCAGTTCTTC
CATSTTGGGYNEQFF
>TRBV27|TRBD1|-|TRBJ1-2
TGTGCCAGCAGTGGGGGACAGACAGGGCGTGGCTACACCTTC
CASSGGQTGRGYTF